The entry that follows covers one T cell receptor beta chain sequence. Measured with immunoSEQ multiplex PCR; TCRdb has only the in-frame clones, and not every one. The sample carries a few hundred thousand clones, about 79% recorded once. Trimming removed 10 bases from V and 3 bases from J; junction bases left unmatched: 9. Germline CDR1 reads LNHDA; CDR2 reads SQIVND (reference sequence). The CDR3 runs to 14 residues. The entry originates in a study of blood T cell repertoires in COVID-19. Cohort 3 donors counted as recovered after two negative PCRs, clearance, or resolved symptoms. The receptor comes from a woman in her sixties or seventies who had recovered from COVID-19. This chain uses TRBV19 with TRBJ1-2; 9 positions match TRBD1. Sequenced sample: PBMCs or T cells enriched from blood (not recorded which). CDR3 loop: CATQRDRGDYGYTF. CDR3 DNA: TGTGCCACCCAACGAGACAGGGGGGACTATGGCTACACCTTC.